These 9 T cell receptor beta chains originate from one sample sequenced in a study of T cells in Graves' hyperthyroidism and ophthalmopathy. RNA transcripts provided the source from which TCR beta CDR3 regions were amplified. A set of HTBI primers served as the primers for a first-round RT-PCR of the TCR CDR3. TCRdb processed the multiplex PCR reads anew with MiXCR; each CDR3 protein has one entry. The sample holds 480,000 or so distinct CDR3 sequences; 40% to 55% are singletons and the top ten take around two fifths. Sequencing was performed on peripheral blood or thyroid tissue (not recorded which). The receptors originated from an adult woman with Graves' disease, either hyperthyroidism or ophthalmopathy (not recorded which).

Ten or more counts support this clonotype. V usage is TRBV7-2 and J usage is TRBJ1-4, with D possibly being TRBD1 (5 bases). This CDR3 region has 15 residues. Germline V gene sequence: CDR1 SGHTA, CDR2 FQGNSA. Trimming pared 2 bases from V and 7 bases from J, leaving 14 bases between. CDR3 DNA: TGTGCCAGCAGCTTATTCTTTTCAGGGAGTGAAAAACTGTTTTTT. It yields the protein CASSLFFSGSEKLFF.

In this sample, this clonotype turned up many times. The chain recombines TRBV7-3 with TRBJ2-5; D unclear. V lost 0 bases, J lost 5 bases, and 16 bases lay in between. Germline V gene data show CDR1 as SGHTA and CDR2 as FQGTGA. The CDR3 runs 16 residues. CDR3 in amino acids: CASSLTDAPDGETQYF. For the CDR3, the DNA is TGTGCCAGCAGCTTAACGGACGCTCCCGATGGGGAGACCCAGTACTTC.

This clonotype was seen many times. In nucleotides, the CDR3 is TGTGCCAGCAGCCCCGGACCCTCTGGAAACACCATATATTTT. This translates into CASSPGPSGNTIYF. The V gene is TRBV7-3, the J gene TRBJ1-3, with unresolved D. Germline-derived CDR1 and CDR2 are SGHTA and FQGTGA. This CDR3 is 14 amino acids long. Trimming took off 5 bases at V and 0 bases at J, with 8 bases between the two ends.

This clonotype was seen ten or more times. This chain uses TRBV6-5 with TRBJ1-1, with a weak D call TRBD1 (5 bases). The germline V gene has CDR1 MNHEY and CDR2 SVGAGI. The CDR3 consists of 15 residues. Trimming took 0 bases from V and 3 from J, leaving 11 bases between them. The CDR3 sequence is CASSYSIRGDTEAFF. Here the CDR3 DNA reads TGTGCCAGCAGTTACTCGATAAGGGGTGACACTGAAGCTTTCTTT.

This clonotype was observed at least ten times. V gene TRBV7-8 combines with J gene TRBJ1-1; 9 bases agree with TRBD1. Trimming at V came to 1 base and at J to 6 bases, leaving 9 bases not matched to a gene. CDR1 and CDR2 from the germline V gene are SGHVS and FQNEAQ. This CDR3 spans 16 amino acids. CDR3 sequence: CASSLVVGQGVPEAFF. The CDR3, as DNA: TGTGCCAGCAGCTTAGTGGTGGGACAGGGCGTCCCTGAAGCTTTCTTT.

The chain links TRBV19 to TRBJ2-5; D might be TRBD1 (6 bases). Trimming took 6 bases from V and 5 from J, leaving 16 bases between them. Per germline, CDR1 LNHDA and CDR2 SQIVND (reference sequence). The CDR3 contains 14 residues. This chain's CDR3 is CASSQGLSRETQYF. In nucleotides, the CDR3 is TGTGCCAGTAGCCAGGGGCTTAGTAGGGAGACCCAGTACTTC.

This clonotype was detected many times. CDR3 sequence reads: CSVGHRSFSGNTIYF. In DNA form, the CDR3 reads TGCAGCGTAGGTCACAGGAGCTTCTCTGGAAACACCATATATTTT. The gene calls are TRBV29-1 and TRBJ1-3, with D possibly TRBD1 on 5 matching bases. Germline V gene sequence: CDR1 SQVTM, CDR2 ANQGSEA. The CDR3 totals 15 residues. Trimming removed 6 bases from V and 0 bases from J, with 15 bases in between. The full variable domain, with the rest looked up from reference TRBV29-1 and TRBJ1-3, is SAVISQKPSRDICQRGTSLTIQCQVDSQVTMMFWYRQQPGQSLTLIATANQGSEATYESGFVIDKFPISRPNLTFSTLTVSNMSPEDSSIYLCSVGHRSFSGNTIYFGEGSWLTVV.

The chain has TRBV19 and TRBJ1-5; TRBD1 matches 7 bases. The J segment lost 1 base and the V segment lost 8 bases, leaving 8 bases of the junction unmatched. This CDR3 has 15 amino acids. Germline V gene sequence: CDR1 LNHDA, CDR2 SQIVND (reference sequence). CDR3 in amino acids: CASEQGLLSNQPQHF. CDR3 DNA sequence: TGTGCCAGTGAACAGGGGTTGTTAAGCAATCAGCCCCAGCATTTT.

The gene calls are TRBV28 and TRBJ2-5; D unresolved. The CDR3 loop spans 13 amino acids. Deletions cut 3 bases from V and 4 bases from J, with 9 bases between. Germline loops: CDR1 MDHEN, CDR2 SYDVKM. CDR3 DNA sequence: TGTGCCAGCAGTTTGGGTTTTATAGAGACCCAGTACTTC. It encodes CASSLGFIETQYF.